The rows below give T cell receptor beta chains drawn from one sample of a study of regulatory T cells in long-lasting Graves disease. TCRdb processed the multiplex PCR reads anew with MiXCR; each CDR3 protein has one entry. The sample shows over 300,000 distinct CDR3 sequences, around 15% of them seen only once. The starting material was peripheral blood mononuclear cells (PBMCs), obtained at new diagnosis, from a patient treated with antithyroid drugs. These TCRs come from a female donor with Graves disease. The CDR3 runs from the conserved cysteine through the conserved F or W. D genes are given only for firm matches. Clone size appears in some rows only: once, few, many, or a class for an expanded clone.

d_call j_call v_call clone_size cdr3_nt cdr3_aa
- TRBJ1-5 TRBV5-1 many TGCGCCAGCAGCAAGGACGGCCTCAATCAGCCCCAGCATTTT CASSKDGLNQPQHF
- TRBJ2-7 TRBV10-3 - TGTGCCATCAGTGAGCCGGGAATAACGGGACCTTTAGCGTACGAGCAGTACTTC CAISEPGITGPLAYEQYF
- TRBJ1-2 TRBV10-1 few TGCGCCAGCAGTGATTGGGGCGATCCTGATGGCTACACCTTC CASSDWGDPDGYTF
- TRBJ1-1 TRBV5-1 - TGCGCCAGCAGCTTTGGCCGGGGTGGGTTCACTGAAGCTTTCTTT CASSFGRGGFTEAFF
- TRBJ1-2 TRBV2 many TGTGCCAGCAAGCACAGGGCTGACTATGGCTACACCTTC CASKHRADYGYTF
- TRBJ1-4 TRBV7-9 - TGTGCCAGCAGCTTAGTCACCAATGAAAAACTGTTTTTT CASSLVTNEKLFF
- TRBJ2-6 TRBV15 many TGTGCCACCAGCCCAAGGATGGCTGGGGCCAACGTCCTGACTTTC CATSPRMAGANVLTF
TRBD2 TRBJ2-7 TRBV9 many TGTGCCAGCAGCGTAGCAGCGGGGCCCTCCTACGAGCAGTACTTC CASSVAAGPSYEQYF
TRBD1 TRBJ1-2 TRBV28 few TGTGCCAGCAGTTTGCTGGACCTCAGGGGGTTACTATCCTCCGCTGGCTACACCTTC CASSLLDLRGLLSSAGYTF
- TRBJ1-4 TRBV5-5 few TGTGCCAGCAGCTTGGAACCCCTCCTTACAGGGAGCAATGAAAAACTGTTTTTT CASSLEPLLTGSNEKLFF
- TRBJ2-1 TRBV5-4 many TGTGCCAGCAGCTTCGGGGAGTGGTACAATGAGCAGTTCTTC CASSFGEWYNEQFF
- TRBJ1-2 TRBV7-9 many TGTGCCAGCGGCTCTGGACTGACAGCTAACTATGGCTACACCTTC CASGSGLTANYGYTF
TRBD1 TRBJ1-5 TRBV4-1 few TGCGCCAGCAGCCCGGGACAGTCAGATGCTCAGCCCCAGCATTTT CASSPGQSDAQPQHF
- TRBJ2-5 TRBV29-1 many TGCAGCGTTGATATGAGCGGATCACAAGAGACCCAGTACTTC CSVDMSGSQETQYF
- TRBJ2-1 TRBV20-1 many TGCAGCCCGCGGAGGGGGGCCAATGAGCAGTTCTTC CSPRRGANEQFF
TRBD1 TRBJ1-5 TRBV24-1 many TGTGCCACCAGAGACCGGGACAGGGGCCCGGGTCAGCCCCAGCATTTT CATRDRDRGPGQPQHF
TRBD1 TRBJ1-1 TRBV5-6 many TGTGCCAGCAGCCCGGGACAGGGGAACATGTTTAGCGCTGAAGCTTTCTTT CASSPGQGNMFSAEAFF
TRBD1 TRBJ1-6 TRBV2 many TGTGCCAGCAGTGACGCCGGGACAGCCAATTCACCCCTCCACTTT CASSDAGTANSPLHF
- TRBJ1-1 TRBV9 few TGTGCCAGCAGCGTAGGGGGGTTCAAACAAGCTTTCTTT CASSVGGFKQAFF
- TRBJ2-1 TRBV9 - TGTGCCAGCAGCCCTGTTGGCGGATCCATCAATGAGCAGTTCTTC CASSPVGGSINEQFF
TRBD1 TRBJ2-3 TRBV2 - TGTGCCAGCAGTGAAGAGGGGGCCAGCACAGATACGCAGTATTTT CASSEEGASTDTQYF
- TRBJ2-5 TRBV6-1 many TGTGCCAGCAGTGAAGCCCCGGAAGCCCGTAGGTCCCAGTACTTC CASSEAPEARRSQYF
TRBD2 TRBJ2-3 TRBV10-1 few TGCGCTCCCGTCGGGGGGAACCCAGATACGCAGTATTTT CAPVGGNPDTQYF
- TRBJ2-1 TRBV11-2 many TGTGCCAGCAGCCCCGGTTCTGCCTACAATGAGCAGTTCTTC CASSPGSAYNEQFF
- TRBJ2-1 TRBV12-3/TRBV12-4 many TGTGCCAGCATCACCGAGGGTTCATATGAGCAGTTCTTC CASITEGSYEQFF
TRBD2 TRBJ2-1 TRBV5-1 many TGCGCCAGCAGCTTGTTTCCCGGGACTAGTGGTAATGAGCAGTTCTTC CASSLFPGTSGNEQFF
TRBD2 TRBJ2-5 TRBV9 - TGTGCCAGCAGCGTAGTGTCTAGCGGGGGCCAAGAGACCCAGTACTTC CASSVVSSGGQETQYF
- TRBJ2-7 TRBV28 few TGTGCCAGCAGTTTGCAGAACTACGAGCAGTACTTC CASSLQNYEQYF
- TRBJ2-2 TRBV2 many TGTGCCAGCGCAGGCGTTGCGAACACCGGGGAGCTGTTTTTT CASAGVANTGELFF
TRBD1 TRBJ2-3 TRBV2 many TGTGCCAGCAGTGACAGGGGGCGCGGGATGGATACGCAGTATTTT CASSDRGRGMDTQYF
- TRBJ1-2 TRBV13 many TGTGCCAGCAGCTTAGGCCCCCTGAGGGGTTCGTCTGGCTACACCTTC CASSLGPLRGSSGYTF
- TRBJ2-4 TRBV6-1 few TGTGCCAGCAGGGAGGAGGGCAAAAACATTCAGTACTTC CASREEGKNIQYF
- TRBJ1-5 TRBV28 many TGTGCCAGCAGTTTAGGGCAGCACAGTCAGCCCCAGCATTTT CASSLGQHSQPQHF
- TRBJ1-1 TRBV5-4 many TGTGCCAGCAGCTTTGAGGGTTTAATGAACACTGAAGCTTTCTTT CASSFEGLMNTEAFF
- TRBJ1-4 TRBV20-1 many TGCAGTGCCGCGGTATTACGGACCACTAATGAAAAACTGTTTTTT CSAAVLRTTNEKLFF
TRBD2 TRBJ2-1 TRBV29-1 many TGCAGCGTTGCGGGGGGTGAGCAGTTCTTC CSVAGGEQFF
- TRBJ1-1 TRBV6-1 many TGTGCCAGCAGTGAGGGGACCGGGACGGTGAACACTGAAGCTTTCTTT CASSEGTGTVNTEAFF
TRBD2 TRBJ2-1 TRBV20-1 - TGCAGTGCTAGAGATCTAGCGGGAGGGTCTCACAATGAGCAGTTCTTC CSARDLAGGSHNEQFF
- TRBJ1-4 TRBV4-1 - TGCGCCAGCAGCCAACCAACAGGGCCGGTTCCGAACCCGGCTCTAAAACTGTTTTTT CASSQPTGPVPNPALKLFF
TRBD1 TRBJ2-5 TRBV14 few TGTGCCAGCAGCCCCTGGACAGGGGTGGAGACCCAGTACTTC CASSPWTGVETQYF
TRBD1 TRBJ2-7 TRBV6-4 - TGTGCCAGCTCTTCTCCGGACAGGGGGCCCTACTACGAGCAGTACTTC CASSSPDRGPYYEQYF
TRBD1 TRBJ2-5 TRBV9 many TGTGCCAGCAGCGTAGCCGGAATGGGACAGAAAGAGACCCAGTACTTC CASSVAGMGQKETQYF
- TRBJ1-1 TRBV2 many TGTGCCAGCAGTGTTTCAGGGGTGAACACTGAAGCTTTCTTT CASSVSGVNTEAFF
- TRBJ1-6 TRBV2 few TGTGCCAGCTGCGTCGTGGAAAATCCACCCCTCCACTTT CASCVVENPPLHF
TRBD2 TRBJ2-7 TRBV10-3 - TGTGCCATCAGTGAGTCGACGGGGAGGGTACGCGAGCAGTACTTC CAISESTGRVREQYF
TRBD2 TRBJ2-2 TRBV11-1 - TGTGCCAGCAGCCCGACGAAAGTAGCGGGAGGGCGTCCCACCGGGGAGCTGTTTTTT CASSPTKVAGGRPTGELFF
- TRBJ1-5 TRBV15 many TGTGCCACCAGCAGAGATCACGTTCAGCCCCAGCATTTT CATSRDHVQPQHF
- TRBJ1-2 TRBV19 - TGTGCCAGTAGCCGACGGGCTTGGGACTATGGCTACACCTTC CASSRRAWDYGYTF